The T cell receptor beta chain under discussion was sequenced for a study of beta chain features in type 1 diabetes. Study as a whole: No patient-donor differences in age, gender, total cells or subset yield. Study-level findings and limits: Small HLA sub-analyses could not settle whether HLA shapes TCRB rearrangement. It was possible that PCR favored shorter templates, equally so in patients and controls. Significant though moderate, a shortening of TCRB CDR3s appeared in all four CD4+ subsets of Type 1 diabetes patients.

Sorting that relied on CD45RO/CCR7/CD25/CD127/CD95/CD27 yielded CD4+ naive, central memory, regulatory and stem cell-like memory cells. Points on this clone: Its antigen remains unknown.

CDR3 length: 15 amino acids. V shed 5 bases and J shed 2 bases, with 17 bases lying between them. CDR1 SGHRS and CDR2 YFSETQ come from the germline V gene. The investigators reverse transcribed all of the isolated RNA, so they sequenced expressed TCRB transcripts. The data were produced by immunoSEQ multiplex PCR, yet TCRdb's version contains in-frame clones alone and is incomplete. This table holds just under 150,000 clones, about 13% found once. The TCR comes from a young man with type 1 diabetes. The genes are TRBV5-1 and TRBJ2-7; D is perhaps TRBD1 (6 bases). The sample consisted of central memory CD4+ T cells from blood. The CDR3 region is CASSFQGPETYEQYF. The CDR3 DNA reads TGCGCCAGCAGTTTCCAGGGGCCCGAAACCTACGAGCAGTACTTC. Supplemented by reference TRBV5-1 and TRBJ2-7, the full variable domain reads KAGVTQTPRYLIKTRGQQVTLSCSPISGHRSVSWYQQTPGQGLQFLFEYFSETQRNKGNFPGRFSGRQFSNSRSEMNVSTLELGDSALYLCASSFQGPETYEQYFGPGTRLTVT.